This note documents a single TCR beta chain sequence. TCRdb's table, derived via immunoSEQ multiplex PCR, lists solely in-frame clones and lacks some. The table includes approximately 300,000 clones, roughly nine tenths detected once. The sample is drawn from a study of blood T cell repertoires in COVID-19. Overall study: Italy, Spain and the United States were the sources of the convalescent and acute COVID-19 samples.

Participant age was about 18 to 100 years, and participants resided in about two dozen US areas. Participant-reported clinical history was the basis for cohort assignment. The recovered donors of Cohort 3 showed two negative PCRs, clearance, or symptom resolution. The sample was PBMCs or T cells enriched from blood (not recorded which). This TCR derives from a woman in her 30s who had recovered from COVID-19.

The CDR3 reads CASSLLGTVVTEAFF. DNA of the CDR3: TGTGCCAGCAGCCTGCTGGGGACAGTGGTAACTGAAGCTTTCTTT. V is TRBV7-8 and J is TRBJ1-1, with 7 bases fitting TRBD1. Losses at the gene ends were 5 bases for V and 5 bases for J; bases not matched to a gene: 11. Germline V gene lookup returns CDR1 SGHVS and CDR2 FQNEAQ. The CDR3 sequence is 15 residues long.